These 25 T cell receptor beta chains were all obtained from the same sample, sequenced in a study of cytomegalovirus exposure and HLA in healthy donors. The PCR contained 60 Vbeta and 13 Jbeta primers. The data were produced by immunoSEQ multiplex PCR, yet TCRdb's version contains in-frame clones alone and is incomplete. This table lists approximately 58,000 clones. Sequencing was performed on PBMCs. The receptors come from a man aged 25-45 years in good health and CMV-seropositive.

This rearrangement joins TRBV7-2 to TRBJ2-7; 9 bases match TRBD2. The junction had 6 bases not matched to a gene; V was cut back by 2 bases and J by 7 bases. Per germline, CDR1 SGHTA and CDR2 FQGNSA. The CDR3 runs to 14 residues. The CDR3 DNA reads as TGTGCCAGCAGCTTATTTAGCGGGAGAGAAGAGCAGTACTTC. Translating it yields CASSLFSGREEQYF.

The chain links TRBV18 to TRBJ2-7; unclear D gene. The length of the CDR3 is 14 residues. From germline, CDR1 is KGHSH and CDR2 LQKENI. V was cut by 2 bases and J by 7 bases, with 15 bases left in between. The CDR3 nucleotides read TGTGCCAGCTCACCATCCCTTGCCCTCCGGGAGCAGTACTTC. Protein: CASSPSLALREQYF. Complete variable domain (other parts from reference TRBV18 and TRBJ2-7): NAGVMQNPRHLVRRRGQEARLRCSPMKGHSHVYWYRQLPEEGLKFMVYLQKENIIDESGMPKERFSAEFPKEGPSILRIQQVVRGDSAAYFCASSPSLALREQYFGPGTRLTVT.

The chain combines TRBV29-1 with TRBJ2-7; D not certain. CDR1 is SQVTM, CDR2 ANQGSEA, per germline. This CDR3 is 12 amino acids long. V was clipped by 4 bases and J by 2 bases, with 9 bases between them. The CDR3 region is CSVGISAYEQYF. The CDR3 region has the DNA TGCAGCGTTGGCATAAGCGCCTACGAGCAGTACTTC.

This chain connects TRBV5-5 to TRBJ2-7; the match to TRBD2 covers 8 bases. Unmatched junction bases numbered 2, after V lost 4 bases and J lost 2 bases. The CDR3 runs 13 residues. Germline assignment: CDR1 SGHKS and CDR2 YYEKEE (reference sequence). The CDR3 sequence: CASSQTSAYEQYF. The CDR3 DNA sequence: TGTGCCAGCAGCCAGACTAGCGCCTACGAGCAGTACTTC.

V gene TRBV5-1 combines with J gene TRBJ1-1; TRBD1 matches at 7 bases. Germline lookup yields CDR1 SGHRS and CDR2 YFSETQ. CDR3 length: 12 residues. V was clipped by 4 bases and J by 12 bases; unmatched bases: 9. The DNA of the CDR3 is TGCGCCAGCAGCCCGGGACAGCGAAAATCTTTCTTT. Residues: CASSPGQRKSFF.

The DNA for the CDR3 is TGTGCCAGCAGAACACAGGGATTCGGCTACACCTTC. Its translation is CASRTQGFGYTF. The gene calls are TRBV6-5 and TRBJ1-2; a possible D gene is TRBD1 (6 bases). V lost 6 bases and J 8 bases, leaving 13 bases between the germline ends. The CDR3 has 12 amino acids. Per germline, CDR1 MNHEY and CDR2 SVGAGI.

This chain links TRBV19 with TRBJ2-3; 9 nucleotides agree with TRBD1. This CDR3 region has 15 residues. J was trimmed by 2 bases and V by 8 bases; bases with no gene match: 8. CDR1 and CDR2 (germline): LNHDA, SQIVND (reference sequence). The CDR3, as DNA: TGTGCCAGTCCAAGCCGGGACAGGGACACAGATACGCAGTATTTT. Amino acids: CASPSRDRDTDTQYF.

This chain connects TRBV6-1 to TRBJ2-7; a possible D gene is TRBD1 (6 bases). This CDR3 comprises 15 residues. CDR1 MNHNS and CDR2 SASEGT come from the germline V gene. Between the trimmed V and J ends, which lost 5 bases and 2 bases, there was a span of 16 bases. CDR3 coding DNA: TGTGCCAGCAGTCCCGCACAGGGATCCACCTACGAGCAGTACTTC. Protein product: CASSPAQGSTYEQYF.

The CDR3 DNA reads TGCGCCAGCAGCTTGAGAGTAGTAACGAACACCGGGGAGCTGTTTTTT. Protein sequence: CASSLRVVTNTGELFF. The gene calls are TRBV5-1 and TRBJ2-2; D is uncertain. From germline, CDR1 is SGHRS and CDR2 YFSETQ. The CDR3 sequence is 16 residues long. Trimming left V 1 base short and J 0 bases short, with 10 bases between. The entire variable domain, with the rest obtained from reference TRBV5-1 and TRBJ2-2, is as follows: KAGVTQTPRYLIKTRGQQVTLSCSPISGHRSVSWYQQTPGQGLQFLFEYFSETQRNKGNFPGRFSGRQFSNSRSEMNVSTLELGDSALYLCASSLRVVTNTGELFFGEGSRLTVL.

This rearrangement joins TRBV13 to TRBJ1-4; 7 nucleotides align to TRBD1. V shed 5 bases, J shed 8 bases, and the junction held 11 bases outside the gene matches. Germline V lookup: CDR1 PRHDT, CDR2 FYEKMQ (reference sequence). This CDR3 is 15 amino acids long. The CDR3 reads CASSLLQDREEKLFF. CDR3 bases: TGTGCCAGCAGCCTACTCCAAGACAGGGAGGAAAAACTGTTTTTT.

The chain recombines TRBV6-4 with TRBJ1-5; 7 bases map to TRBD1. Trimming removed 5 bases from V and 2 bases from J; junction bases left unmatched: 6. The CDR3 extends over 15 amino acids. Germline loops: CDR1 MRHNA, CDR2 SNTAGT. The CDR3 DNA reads TGTGCCAGCAGTCTTCAGGGGGACGGCAATCAGCCCCAGCATTTT. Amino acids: CASSLQGDGNQPQHF.

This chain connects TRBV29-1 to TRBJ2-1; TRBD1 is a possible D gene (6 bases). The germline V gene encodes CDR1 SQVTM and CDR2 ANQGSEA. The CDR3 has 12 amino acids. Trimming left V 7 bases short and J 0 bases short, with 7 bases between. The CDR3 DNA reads TGCAGCGCCAGGGGCTCCTACAATGAGCAGTTCTTC. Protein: CSARGSYNEQFF.

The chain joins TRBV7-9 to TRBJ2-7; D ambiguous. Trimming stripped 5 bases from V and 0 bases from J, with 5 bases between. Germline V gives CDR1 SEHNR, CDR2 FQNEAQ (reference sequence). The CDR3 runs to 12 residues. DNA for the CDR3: TGTGCCAGCAGCGTCCTCTCCTACGAGCAGTACTTC. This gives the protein CASSVLSYEQYF. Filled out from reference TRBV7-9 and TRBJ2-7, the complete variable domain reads DTGVSQNPRHKITKRGQNVTFRCDPISEHNRLYWYRQTLGQGPEFLTYFQNEAQLEKSRLLSDRFSAERPKGSFSTLEIQRTEQGDSAMYLCASSVLSYEQYFGPGTRLTVT.

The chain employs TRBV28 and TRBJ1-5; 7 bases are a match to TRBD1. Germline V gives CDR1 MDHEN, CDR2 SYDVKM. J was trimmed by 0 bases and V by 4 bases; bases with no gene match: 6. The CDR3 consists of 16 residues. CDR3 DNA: TGTGCCAGCAGTTCCCCCACAGGGGATAGCAATCAGCCCCAGCATTTT. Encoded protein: CASSSPTGDSNQPQHF.

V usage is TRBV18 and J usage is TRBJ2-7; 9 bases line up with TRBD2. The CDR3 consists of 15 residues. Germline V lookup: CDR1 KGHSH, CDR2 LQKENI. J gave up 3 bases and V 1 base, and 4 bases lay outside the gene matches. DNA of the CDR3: TGTGCCAGCTCACCACTAGGCGGGAGGGACTACGAGCAGTACTTC. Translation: CASSPLGGRDYEQYF.

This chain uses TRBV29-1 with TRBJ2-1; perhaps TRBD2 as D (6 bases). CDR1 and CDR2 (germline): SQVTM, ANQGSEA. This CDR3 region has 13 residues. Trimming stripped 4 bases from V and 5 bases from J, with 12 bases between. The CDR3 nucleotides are TGCAGCGTTGGGGGGGACTTAGACAATGAGCAGTTCTTC. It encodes CSVGGDLDNEQFF.

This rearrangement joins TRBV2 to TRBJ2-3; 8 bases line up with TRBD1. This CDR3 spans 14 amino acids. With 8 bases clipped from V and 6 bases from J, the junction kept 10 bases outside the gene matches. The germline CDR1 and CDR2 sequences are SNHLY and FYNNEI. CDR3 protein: CASHEAGGSDTQYF. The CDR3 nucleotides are TGTGCCAGCCACGAGGCAGGGGGCTCGGATACGCAGTATTTT.

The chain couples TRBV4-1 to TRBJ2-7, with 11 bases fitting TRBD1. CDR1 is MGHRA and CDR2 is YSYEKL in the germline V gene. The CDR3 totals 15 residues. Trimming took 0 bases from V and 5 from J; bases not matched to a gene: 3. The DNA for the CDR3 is TGCGCCAGCAGCCAAGATTCGGGACAGGGGGACGAGCAGTACTTC. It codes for CASSQDSGQGDEQYF.

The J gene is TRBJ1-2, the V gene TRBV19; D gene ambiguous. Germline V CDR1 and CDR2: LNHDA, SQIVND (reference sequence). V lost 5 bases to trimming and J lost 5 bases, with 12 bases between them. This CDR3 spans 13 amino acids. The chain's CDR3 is CASSLSSGYGYTF. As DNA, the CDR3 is TGTGCCAGTAGTCTTTCTTCGGGTTATGGCTACACCTTC.

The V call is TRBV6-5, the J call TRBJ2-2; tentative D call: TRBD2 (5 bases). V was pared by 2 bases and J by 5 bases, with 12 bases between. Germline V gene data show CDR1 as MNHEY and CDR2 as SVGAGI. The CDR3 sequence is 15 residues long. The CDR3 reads CASSYKPRGTGELFF. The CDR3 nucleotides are TGTGCCAGCAGTTACAAACCCCGAGGGACCGGGGAGCTGTTTTTT.

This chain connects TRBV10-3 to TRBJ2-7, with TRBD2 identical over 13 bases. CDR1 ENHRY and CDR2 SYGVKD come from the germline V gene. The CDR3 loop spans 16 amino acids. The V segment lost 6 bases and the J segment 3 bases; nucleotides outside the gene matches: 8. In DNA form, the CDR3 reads TGTGCCATCAGCCCTAGACGACTAGCGGGGGGCTACGAGCAGTACTTC. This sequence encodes CAISPRRLAGGYEQYF.

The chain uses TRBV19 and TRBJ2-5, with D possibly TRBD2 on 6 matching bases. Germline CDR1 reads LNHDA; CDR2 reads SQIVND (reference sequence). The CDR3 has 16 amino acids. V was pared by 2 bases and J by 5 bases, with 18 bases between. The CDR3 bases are TGTGCCAGTAGTATATCAACGGCGGGAAGGGTGGAGACCCAGTACTTC. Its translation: CASSISTAGRVETQYF. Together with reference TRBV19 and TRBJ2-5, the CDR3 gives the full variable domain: DGGITQSPKYLFRKEGQNVTLSCEQNLNHDAMYWYRQDPGQGLRLIYYSQIVNDFQKGDIAEGYSVSREKKESFPLTVTSAQKNPTAFYLCASSISTAGRVETQYFGPGTRLLVL.

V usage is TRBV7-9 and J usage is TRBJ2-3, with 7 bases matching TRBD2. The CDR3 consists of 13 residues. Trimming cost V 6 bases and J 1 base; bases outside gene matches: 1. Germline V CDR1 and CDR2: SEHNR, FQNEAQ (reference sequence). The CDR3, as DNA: TGTGCCAGCAGGAGCGGGGGCACAGATACGCAGTATTTT. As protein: CASRSGGTDTQYF.

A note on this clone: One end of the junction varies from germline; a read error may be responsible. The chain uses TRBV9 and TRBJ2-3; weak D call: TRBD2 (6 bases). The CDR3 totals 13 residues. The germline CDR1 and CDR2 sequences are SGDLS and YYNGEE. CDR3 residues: CDSSGPSTDTQYF. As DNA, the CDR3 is TGTGACAGCAGCGGGCCTAGCACAGATACGCAGTATTTT.

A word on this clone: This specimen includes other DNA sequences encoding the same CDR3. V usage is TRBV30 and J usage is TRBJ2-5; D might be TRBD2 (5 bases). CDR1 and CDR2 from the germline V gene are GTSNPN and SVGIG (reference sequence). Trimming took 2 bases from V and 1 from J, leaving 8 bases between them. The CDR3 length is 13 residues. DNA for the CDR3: TGTGCCTGGAGTACCGGGATCCAAGAGACCCAGTACTTC. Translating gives CAWSTGIQETQYF.